A single sample gave rise to the 9 T cell receptor beta chains below, sequenced in a study of shared clonotypes between healthy human individuals. Selected positively for CCR7 and CD45RO-negative, naive CD8 cells excluded terminally differentiated effector memory CD45RA+ cells. Some clones are missing from TCRdb's copy, which holds only in-frame ones; the method was immunoSEQ multiplex PCR. The sample includes 2 million or so clones, about 95% of them seen just once. Specimen: naive CD8+ T cells sorted from blood. The receptors here all came from a man younger than 35 in good health.

The genes are TRBV6-5 and TRBJ1-2, with 10 bases aligning to TRBD1. V dropped 5 bases and J dropped 4; count of bases not matched to a gene: 1. CDR3 length equals 13 residues. CDR1 is MNHEY and CDR2 is SVGAGI in the germline V gene. CDR3 in amino acids: CASSGDRGYGYTF. The CDR3 bases are TGTGCCAGCAGTGGGGACAGGGGCTATGGCTACACCTTC.

The V call is TRBV6-1, the J call TRBJ1-1; 7 positions match TRBD1. V trimming: 3 bases; J trimming: 0 bases; junction bases outside the gene matches: 4. Germline-derived CDR1 and CDR2 are MNHNS and SASEGT. This CDR3 spans 15 amino acids. In nucleotides, the CDR3 is TGTGCCAGCAGTGACTACAGGGGCATGAACACTGAAGCTTTCTTT. It specifies CASSDYRGMNTEAFF.

J is TRBJ1-1 and V is TRBV28, with 7 bases that match TRBD1. V was pared by 3 bases and J by 11 bases, with 9 bases of the junction left unmatched. CDR1 and CDR2 from the germline V gene are MDHEN and SYDVKM. This CDR3 is 13 amino acids long. Written as DNA, the CDR3 is TGTGCCAGCAGTTTTTCGGAAACAGGGGATGCTTTCTTT. Translation: CASSFSETGDAFF.

The genes are TRBV7-6 and TRBJ1-2; TRBD1 agrees at 10 bases. With V trimmed by 5 bases and J by 8 bases, 11 bases remained unmatched. Per germline, CDR1 SGHVS and CDR2 FNYEAQ. The CDR3 contains 15 residues. CDR3 amino acids: CASSPGQGGSFGYTF. The CDR3 region has the DNA TGTGCCAGCAGCCCTGGACAGGGGGGCTCTTTCGGCTACACCTTC.

The genes are TRBV6-5 and TRBJ2-1; D possibly matches TRBD1 or TRBD2 (5 bases each). Trimming shortened V by 7 bases and J by 10 bases, and 17 bases separated the two germline ends. The length of the CDR3 is 13 residues. Germline CDR1 is MNHEY and CDR2 is SVGAGI. As DNA, the CDR3 is TGTGCCAGCATAGGGGACGCCGGAGGAGAGCAGTTCTTC. Its translation: CASIGDAGGEQFF.

The chain is built from TRBV2 and TRBJ2-3; 11 bases match TRBD2. The CDR3 extends over 17 amino acids. Germline V gene sequence: CDR1 SNHLY, CDR2 FYNNEI. V was pared by 4 bases and J by 3 bases, with 9 bases of the junction left unmatched. CDR3 amino acids: CASSGLAGGSRTDTQYF. In nucleotides, the CDR3 is TGTGCCAGCAGTGGTCTAGCGGGGGGAAGTCGTACAGATACGCAGTATTTT.

To note about this clone: Distinct nucleotide sequences in the sample also encode this CDR3. The V call is TRBV11-2, the J call TRBJ2-7; D is uncertain. CDR3 length: 13 residues. From germline, CDR1 is SGHAT and CDR2 FQNNGV. V shed 5 bases and J shed 2 bases, with 10 bases lying between them. As DNA, the CDR3 is TGTGCCAGCAGCCTCTCGGCTACCTACGAGCAGTACTTC. It encodes CASSLSATYEQYF.

CDR3: CASSQGNVRTGSTDTQYF. The CDR3, as DNA: TGCGCCAGCAGCCAAGGGAATGTAAGGACAGGCAGTACAGATACGCAGTATTTT. This chain joins TRBV4-3 and TRBJ2-3; 7 bases agree with TRBD1. Germline assignment: CDR1 LGHNA and CDR2 YSLEER. This CDR3 comprises 18 residues. Unmatched junction bases numbered 13, after V lost 1 base and J lost 3 bases.

The genes are TRBV27 and TRBJ2-7; D is perhaps TRBD2 (5 bases). Trimming took off 2 bases at V and 2 bases at J, with 10 bases between the two ends. Germline lookup yields CDR1 MNHEY and CDR2 SMNVEV (reference sequence). The CDR3 sequence is 14 residues long. The CDR3 protein is CASSLGLVPYEQYF. The CDR3 DNA sequence: TGTGCCAGCAGTTTAGGACTGGTACCCTACGAGCAGTACTTC.